These 10 T cell receptor beta chains share one sample of origin, sequenced in a study of cytomegalovirus exposure and HLA in healthy donors. The PCR used 60 Vbeta and 13 Jbeta primers. Assay: immunoSEQ multiplex PCR; the TCRdb copy retains only in-frame clones and omits some. The table lists some 46,000 clones, with 1.8% in the top ten. The sequenced sample consisted of PBMCs. The receptors were sampled from a young woman in good health and CMV-seronegative.

The chain carries TRBV5-4 and TRBJ1-2; D is ambiguous. This CDR3 spans 14 amino acids. The V gene lost 4 bases and the J gene lost 2 bases, with 12 bases spanning the gap. The germline V gene encodes CDR1 SGHNT and CDR2 YYREEE (reference sequence). CDR3 sequence (DNA): TGTGCCAGCAGCCCTAAGCGGGAGAACTATGGCTACACCTTC. This translates into CASSPKRENYGYTF.

This sequence joins TRBV1 and TRBJ2-3; TRBD2, as called in the table, went unchecked against the DNA. TRBV1 is described as a pseudogene. The CDR3 runs 22 residues. The CDR3 coding sequence is TGCACCAGCAGCCAAGGAGAGGCTAGCGGGGATCCAAACCGCCACCGTATCGATACGCAGTATTTT. Translated, it gives CTSSQGEASGDPNRHRIDTQYF.

The rearrangement links TRBV19 to TRBJ2-7; 8 bases fit TRBD1. The CDR3 sequence is 13 residues long. CDR1 LNHDA and CDR2 SQIVND come from the germline V gene (reference sequence). V shed 2 bases and J 5 bases; nucleotides not matched to a gene: 2. The CDR3 DNA reads as TGTGCCAGTAGTATACAACAGGGGGACGAGCAGTACTTC. Protein: CASSIQQGDEQYF. Filled out from reference TRBV19 and TRBJ2-7, the complete variable domain reads DGGITQSPKYLFRKEGQNVTLSCEQNLNHDAMYWYRQDPGQGLRLIYYSQIVNDFQKGDIAEGYSVSREKKESFPLTVTSAQKNPTAFYLCASSIQQGDEQYFGPGTRLTVT.

The chain links TRBV7-6 to TRBJ2-7; TRBD1 matches 12 bases. CDR1 and CDR2 from the germline V gene are SGHVS and FNYEAQ. The V segment lost 8 bases and the J segment 5 bases; nucleotides outside the gene matches: 1. The CDR3 has 12 amino acids. The CDR3: CASGTGGNEQYF. The DNA for the CDR3 is TGTGCCAGCGGGACAGGGGGCAACGAGCAGTACTTC.

The chain recombines TRBV5-1 with TRBJ1-3; a weak D match, TRBD1 (5 bases). The CDR3 is 15 amino acids. V was trimmed by 4 bases and J by 1 base, leaving 12 bases between them. Germline V lookup: CDR1 SGHRS, CDR2 YFSETQ. The CDR3: CASSPDSYSGNTIYF. The CDR3 DNA sequence: TGCGCCAGCAGCCCTGACAGTTATTCTGGAAACACCATATATTTT. Looking up the rest from reference TRBV5-1 and TRBJ1-3 gives the full variable domain: KAGVTQTPRYLIKTRGQQVTLSCSPISGHRSVSWYQQTPGQGLQFLFEYFSETQRNKGNFPGRFSGRQFSNSRSEMNVSTLELGDSALYLCASSPDSYSGNTIYFGEGSWLTVV.

The chain couples TRBV6-1 to TRBJ1-5, with 10 bases that match TRBD1. Germline V gene sequence: CDR1 MNHNS, CDR2 SASEGT. This CDR3 is built from 17 residues. The trim removed 2 bases at V and 7 bases at J, leaving 11 bases unmatched. CDR3 region: CASSERSGQGVLQPQHF. In DNA form, the CDR3 reads TGTGCCAGCAGTGAAAGAAGCGGACAGGGGGTTTTGCAGCCCCAGCATTTT.

The rearrangement uses TRBV5-1 and TRBJ2-3, with a tentative D call TRBD2 (5 bases). Germline V gene data show CDR1 as SGHRS and CDR2 as YFSETQ. This CDR3 comprises 15 residues. V dropped 0 bases and J dropped 6 bases, with 14 bases sitting between them. The CDR3 reads CASSLGRPTTDTQYF. CDR3 sequence (DNA): TGCGCCAGCAGCTTGGGCAGACCGACTACGGATACGCAGTATTTT.

The V gene is TRBV19, the J gene TRBJ1-1; 10 bases map to TRBD1. The CDR3 runs to 17 residues. The V and J ends lost 5 bases and 0 bases, in that order; junction bases with no gene match: 9. Germline V CDR1 and CDR2: LNHDA, SQIVND (reference sequence). For the CDR3, the DNA is TGTGCCAGTAGTGCCTACGGGACAGGGGTCATGAACACTGAAGCTTTCTTT. Translated: CASSAYGTGVMNTEAFF.

The chain joins TRBV7-9 to TRBJ2-7; no reliable D call. CDR1 is SEHNR and CDR2 is FQNEAQ in the germline V gene (reference sequence). V lost 3 bases to trimming and J lost 3 bases, with 12 bases between them. The CDR3 has 14 residues. CDR3 sequence (DNA): TGTGCCAGCAGCTTTAGTCTAGGAATCTACGAGCAGTACTTC. Protein: CASSFSLGIYEQYF.

The genes are TRBV18 and TRBJ2-1, with D possibly matching TRBD1 (5 bases). Germline lookup yields CDR1 KGHSH and CDR2 LQKENI. This CDR3 spans 13 amino acids. V dropped 5 bases and J dropped 10 bases, with 15 bases sitting between them. Here the CDR3 reads CASSSTGRPEQFF. The CDR3, as DNA: TGTGCCAGCTCATCCACAGGTAGGCCCGAGCAGTTCTTC.